This T cell receptor (beta chain) is from a study of memory CD4+ T cells and cytomegalovirus serostatus (dated by TCRdb to the late 2010s). At the level of the whole study: A total of around 35 healthy Belgian adults, of whom 9 were CMV seropositive and about 25 were CMV seronegative, were included in the cohort. To replicate a published TCR-based CMV serostatus classifier, the researchers sequenced the CD4+ memory TCRbeta repertoires of a Belgian cohort whose cytomegalovirus serostatus was known.

Trimming accounts for 6 bases at V and 2 bases at J, while the number of junction bases matched to no gene is 12. CDR1 and CDR2, looked up from the germline V gene, are SGHDT and YYEEEE. From the cysteine through the phenylalanine, the CDR3 covers 16 amino acids. Only the CDR3 region is kept as DNA, spanning 48 bases read in frame from base 1. The investigation overall reported the following: The results were read as suggesting that the CMV-associated TCR signature is, for the most part, present in the CD4+ memory repertoire. For predicting CMV serostatus, the median bootstrapped AUC was approximately 0.95 using the original framework and almost 0.93 using a US-trained random forest. Of 170 or so previously reported CMV-associated TCRbeta sequences, some 73 appeared in the CD4+ memory repertoires, each in one to five individuals. The original-framework classifier achieved a median bootstrapped AUC of 0.95 with a 95% CI of 0.76-1.00 on the Belgian cohort. Unlike the original study, which covered naive and memory CD4+ and CD8+ populations, the Belgian study sequenced only CD4+CD45RO+ memory cells.

The sample holds one count of this clone. The antigen it binds to is not known. No base quality values were provided; no much bigger clone lies one nucleotide off. The Quick-DNA Microprep Kit was used to extract genomic DNA from the sorted cells. Amplification of TCRbeta DNA was done with the immunoSEQ hsTCRbeta kit, following the protocol from the manufacturer. TCRbeta libraries were sequenced on an Illumina MiSeq instrument. The authors processed their data as follows. Removing out-of-frame sequences left 2,204,828 distinct TCRbeta sequences, an average of about 67,000 per individual. Each individual was scored according to the count of 160 or so previously reported CMV-associated TCRbeta sequences and the total productive distinct TCRbeta count. A beta-binomial model was reimplemented in Python, and scikit-learn random forests with default parameters were trained on US cohort data. Classifier performance on the Belgian cohort was summarized as median AUC with percentile confidence intervals over 10,000 bootstrap iterations. The table comes from immuneACCESS by way of TCRdb, which keeps in-frame sequences with V and J called. Part of the clones is missing from these tables; in studies checked, under half for an unresolved V gene and the rest for unknown reasons. V and J calls and clone size follow that table, whereas D and trimming were derived from the DNA. The sample data list 54,000 or so clones, and about 81% of these were observed just once. The biggest ten clones account for roughly 1% of the sample.

Single viable CD3+CD4+CD8-CD45RO+ cells were sorted as memory CD4+ T cells on a FACSAria II. CMV serostatus was assessed using a Roche Elecsys assay, by which serum IgG against CMV pp150, pp28, p38 and p52 was detected. After the samples were thawed, total CD4+ T cells were enriched through positive selection using CD4 magnetic microbeads. The samples came from a different study that was designed specifically to examine the CD4+ T cell memory repertoire. Peripheral blood mononuclear cells were isolated and cryopreserved according to standard operating procedures, and serum was stored at -80 degrees C. Staining used CD3-PerCP (BW264/56), CD4-APC (RPA-T4), CD45RO-PE (UCHT1) and CD8-Pacific Orange (3B5) antibodies, with Sytox blue excluding non-viable cells.

This TCR derives from an adult in good health and CMV-seronegative. The sequence is built from TRBV5-6 and TRBJ2-7, with 9 bases aligning to TRBD1. Sample: memory CD4+ T cells from blood. The CDR3 corresponds to CASTPTGTGSTYEQYF. In nucleotide form, the sequence is TGTGCCAGCACCCCAACCGGGACAGGGTCTACCTACGAGCAGTACTTC.